A single sample gave rise to the 27 T cell receptor beta chains below, sequenced in a study of shared clonotypes between healthy human individuals. The protocol was immunoSEQ multiplex PCR, while the TCRdb copy is restricted to in-frame clones and leaves out a portion. The sample lists 600,000 to 800,000 clones; roughly 72% were seen once. The sequenced sample consisted of memory CD4+ T cells sorted from blood. The sample's subset: CD45RA-negative fraction. All receptors come from a woman under 40 in good health.

This clone was seen a few times. This rearrangement joins TRBV25-1 to TRBJ1-1; TRBD1 is a possible D gene (6 bases). The V end was cut by 9 bases, the J end by 4 bases, with 12 bases between. From germline, CDR1 is MGHDK and CDR2 SYGVNS. This CDR3 has 12 residues. CDR3 sequence (DNA): TGTGCCAGTAAACGGGGGGCCACTGAAGCTTTCTTT. Translation gives CASKRGATEAFF.

The DNA of the CDR3 is TGTGCCAGCAGCCCAGCGGGAGTCGGTGAGACCCAGTACTTC. Protein sequence: CASSPAGVGETQYF. This chain joins TRBV5-4 and TRBJ2-5; 8 bases are shared with TRBD2. Per germline, CDR1 SGHNT and CDR2 YYREEE (reference sequence). Trimming took 4 bases from V and 5 from J; bases not matched to a gene: 7. The CDR3 runs 14 residues.

This sequence joins TRBV2 and TRBJ2-1, with no clear D. The CDR3 runs 14 residues. Germline CDR1 is SNHLY and CDR2 is FYNNEI. Trimming took off 2 bases at V and 0 bases at J, with 5 bases between the two ends. The CDR3, as DNA: TGTGCCAGCAGTGAAAAAAACTCCTACAATGAGCAGTTCTTC. This codes for CASSEKNSYNEQFF.

This sequence joins TRBV2 and TRBJ2-4, with unresolved D. V was pared by 5 bases and J by 0 bases, with 14 bases between. CDR1 is SNHLY and CDR2 is FYNNEI in the germline V gene. This CDR3 has 16 amino acids. Written as DNA, the CDR3 is TGTGCCAGCAGTCCCCCCTTAAATCTAGCCAAAAACATTCAGTACTTC. Protein: CASSPPLNLAKNIQYF.

The chain recombines TRBV6-1 with TRBJ2-4; D possibly corresponds to TRBD2 (6 bases). Trimming removed 3 bases from V and 3 bases from J, with 12 bases in between. Germline lookup yields CDR1 MNHNS and CDR2 SASEGT. The CDR3 spans 15 residues. CDR3 in amino acids: CASSDIAAGKNIQYF. In DNA form, the CDR3 reads TGTGCCAGCAGTGATATAGCGGCCGGCAAAAACATTCAGTACTTC.

The chain uses TRBV6-1 and TRBJ2-7; TRBD1 aligns across 10 bases. V shed 7 bases, J shed 2 bases, and the junction held 5 bases outside the gene matches. Germline V gene data show CDR1 as MNHNS and CDR2 as SASEGT. The CDR3 sequence is 14 residues long. In DNA, the CDR3 is TGTGCCAGCATAGGGACAGGGGTCACCTACGAGCAGTACTTC. It codes for CASIGTGVTYEQYF.

The rearrangement joins TRBV5-1 to TRBJ2-2; TRBD2 agrees at 10 bases. CDR1 and CDR2 (germline): SGHRS, YFSETQ. This CDR3 has 15 residues. V shed 6 bases and J 6 bases; nucleotides not matched to a gene: 8. As DNA, the CDR3 is TGCGCCAGCAACACAGGGACTAGCGTGTCCGGGGAGCTGTTTTTT. Its protein is CASNTGTSVSGELFF. Filled out from reference TRBV5-1 and TRBJ2-2, the complete variable domain reads KAGVTQTPRYLIKTRGQQVTLSCSPISGHRSVSWYQQTPGQGLQFLFEYFSETQRNKGNFPGRFSGRQFSNSRSEMNVSTLELGDSALYLCASNTGTSVSGELFFGEGSRLTVL.

The chain links TRBV7-8 to TRBJ2-3; D gene unclear. CDR3 length: 13 residues. The germline V gene encodes CDR1 SGHVS and CDR2 FQNEAQ. Trimming removed 3 bases at V and 6 bases at J, with 10 bases between. CDR3 coding DNA: TGTGCCAGCAGCTTTCTCGGCTCGGATACGCAGTATTTT. Its protein product is CASSFLGSDTQYF. The whole variable domain, filled in from reference TRBV7-8 and TRBJ2-3, reads GAGVSQSPRYKVAKRGQDVALRCDPISGHVSLFWYQQALGQGPEFLTYFQNEAQLDKSGLPSDRFFAERPEGSVSTLKIQRTQQEDSAVYLCASSFLGSDTQYFGPGTRLTVL.

There are a few counts of this clone. The chain combines TRBV28 with TRBJ2-7; 9 positions agree with TRBD2. Trimming at V came to 4 bases and at J to 5 bases, leaving 9 bases not matched to a gene. There are 15 residues in the CDR3. The germline gives CDR1 MDHEN, CDR2 SYDVKM. The CDR3 reads CASSSGAGGPHEQYF. The CDR3 nucleotides read TGTGCCAGCAGTTCTGGAGCGGGAGGACCCCACGAGCAGTACTTC.

The chain uses TRBV7-9 and TRBJ1-2; 7 nucleotides agree with TRBD1. The CDR3 extends over 14 amino acids. Germline CDR1 reads SEHNR; CDR2 reads FQNEAQ (reference sequence). The J segment lost 4 bases and the V segment lost 4 bases, leaving 6 bases of the junction unmatched. The CDR3: CASSSKTGIYGYTF. DNA for the CDR3: TGTGCCAGCAGCTCAAAGACAGGGATCTATGGCTACACCTTC. Using reference TRBV7-9 and TRBJ1-2 for the parts outside the CDR3, the full variable domain is DTGVSQNPRHKITKRGQNVTFRCDPISEHNRLYWYRQTLGQGPEFLTYFQNEAQLEKSRLLSDRFSAERPKGSFSTLEIQRTEQGDSAMYLCASSSKTGIYGYTFGSGTRLTVV.

This chain links TRBV5-4 with TRBJ2-7; perhaps TRBD2 as D (5 bases). Trimming cost V 1 base and J 2 bases, with 10 bases left between them. Germline values: CDR1 SGHNT, CDR2 YYREEE (reference sequence). The CDR3 consists of 14 residues. The CDR3 DNA follows: TGTGCCAGCAGCTTGAAGGACGGGACCTACGAGCAGTACTTC. As protein: CASSLKDGTYEQYF. The whole variable domain, remainder taken from reference TRBV5-4 and TRBJ2-7, is ETGVTQSPTHLIKTRGQQVTLRCSSQSGHNTVSWYQQALGQGPQFIFQYYREEENGRGNFPPRFSGLQFPNYSSELNVNALELDDSALYLCASSLKDGTYEQYFGPGTRLTVT.

CDR3 DNA sequence: TGTGCCAGTAGTATCAGCCCAACGACAGTCCGTCCTGAAGCTTTCTTT. Translating gives CASSISPTTVRPEAFF. This chain joins TRBV19 and TRBJ1-1; TRBD1 is a possible D gene (5 bases). CDR1 and CDR2 (germline): LNHDA, SQIVND (reference sequence). V gave up 3 bases and J gave up 6 bases, with 20 bases separating them. There are 16 residues in the CDR3.

For the CDR3, the DNA is TGTGCCAGTAGTACCCGCGGGGTAACCTACGAGCAGTACTTC. Encoded protein: CASSTRGVTYEQYF. The genes are TRBV19 and TRBJ2-7; a weak D match, TRBD2 (6 bases). CDR1 is LNHDA, CDR2 SQIVND, per germline (reference sequence). This CDR3 is 14 amino acids long. V gave up 4 bases and J gave up 2 bases, with 12 bases separating them.

Comments on this clone: Other DNA sequences from this sample encode an identical CDR3 as well. The genes are TRBV6-6 and TRBJ2-7; 7 nucleotides agree with TRBD1. Germline V gene lookup returns CDR1 MNHNY and CDR2 SVGAGI (reference sequence). V lost 0 bases, J lost 0 bases, and 2 bases stayed unmatched. The CDR3 length is 15 residues. The DNA of the CDR3 is TGTGCCAGCAGTTACTCGGCAGGGGGCTCCTACGAGCAGTACTTC. It encodes CASSYSAGGSYEQYF.

The chain links TRBV27 to TRBJ2-3; TRBD1 or TRBD2 may be the D gene (5 bases each). The V end was cut by 5 bases, the J end by 6 bases, with 18 bases between. This CDR3 has 15 amino acids. The germline V gene encodes CDR1 MNHEY and CDR2 SMNVEV (reference sequence). The CDR3 reads CASSLTPGTGDTQYF. For the CDR3, the DNA is TGTGCCAGCAGTCTCACCCCGGGGACCGGGGATACGCAGTATTTT.

J is TRBJ2-2 and V is TRBV9, with TRBD2 identical over 12 bases. Germline loops: CDR1 SGDLS, CDR2 YYNGEE. The CDR3 has 15 amino acids. Trimming cost V 4 bases and J 5 bases; bases outside gene matches: 3. CDR3 amino acids: CASSLGLAGTGELFF. In nucleotides, the CDR3 is TGTGCCAGCAGCTTAGGACTAGCGGGAACCGGGGAGCTGTTTTTT.

The gene calls are TRBV7-8 and TRBJ1-1; weak D call: TRBD1 (5 bases). Germline-derived CDR1 and CDR2 are SGHVS and FQNEAQ. The CDR3 consists of 15 residues. V was pared by 3 bases and J by 1 base, with 12 bases between. Here the CDR3 DNA reads TGTGCCAGCAGCTTTGGACAAGTCGGGAACACTGAAGCTTTCTTT. It specifies CASSFGQVGNTEAFF.

This clone occurred a few times. This rearrangement joins TRBV6-1 to TRBJ1-4; no clear D gene. From germline, CDR1 is MNHNS and CDR2 SASEGT. This CDR3 has 13 residues. V lost 10 bases to trimming and J lost 5 bases, with 14 bases between them. CDR3 bases: TGTGCCATCAGGTCACAGTTAAATGAAAAACTGTTTTTT. Protein product: CAIRSQLNEKLFF.

CDR3 sequence reads: CASSQGVGRKLFF. The CDR3 DNA is TGCGCCAGCAGCCAAGGAGTAGGGCGAAAACTGTTTTTT. This rearrangement joins TRBV4-1 to TRBJ1-4; no reliable D call. Germline CDR1 MGHRA, CDR2 YSYEKL. Between the trimmed V and J ends, which lost 1 base and 10 bases, there was a span of 10 bases. The CDR3 spans 13 residues.

This clone was recorded only once. The chain has TRBV2 and TRBJ1-1; D remains ambiguous. Trimming took 3 bases from V and 1 from J, leaving 9 bases between them. CDR1 and CDR2 (germline): SNHLY, FYNNEI. The CDR3 totals 14 residues. In DNA form, the CDR3 reads TGTGCCAGCAGTGAGAGTAGTTGGAACACTGAAGCTTTCTTT. Encoded protein: CASSESSWNTEAFF.

This sequence joins TRBV28 and TRBJ2-7; no reliable D call. Germline values: CDR1 MDHEN, CDR2 SYDVKM. The CDR3 covers 12 residues. V lost 4 bases to trimming and J lost 3 bases, with 7 bases between them. The CDR3 sequence is CASSSANYEQYF. DNA of the CDR3: TGTGCCAGCAGTTCCGCCAACTACGAGCAGTACTTC.

The genes are TRBV11-3 and TRBJ1-1, with D perhaps matching TRBD1 (5 bases). The CDR3 has 12 amino acids. The V and J ends lost 8 bases and 0 bases respectively, with 7 bases between them. Germline V gene sequence: CDR1 SGHNT, CDR2 YENEEA. CDR3: CASQGMNTEAFF. The DNA for the CDR3 is TGTGCCAGCCAGGGAATGAACACTGAAGCTTTCTTT.

The chain recombines TRBV19 with TRBJ2-7, with D perhaps matching TRBD1 (6 bases). V was clipped by 3 bases and J by 2 bases, with 14 bases between them. CDR3 length: 15 residues. The V gene's germline CDR1 is LNHDA and CDR2 SQIVND (reference sequence). The CDR3 here is CASSMRPGQTYEQYF. CDR3 nucleotide sequence: TGTGCCAGTAGTATGAGGCCGGGACAAACCTACGAGCAGTACTTC.

This chain links TRBV14 with TRBJ1-2, with 10 nucleotides matching TRBD1. CDR3 length: 15 amino acids. CDR1 and CDR2 (germline): SGHDN, FVKESK. The J segment lost 3 bases and the V segment lost 4 bases, leaving 5 bases of the junction unmatched. CDR3: CASSRAGTGDYGYTF. CDR3 DNA: TGTGCCAGCAGCCGGGCCGGGACAGGGGACTATGGCTACACCTTC.

This clone was picked up one time. This chain links TRBV28 with TRBJ1-2; D is undetermined. CDR3 length: 16 residues. Trimming cost V 3 bases and J 1 base, with 15 bases left between them. The germline gives CDR1 MDHEN, CDR2 SYDVKM. Here the CDR3 DNA reads TGTGCCAGCAGTTTTTATTTTACAGAGAATAACTATGGCTACACCTTC. Translation: CASSFYFTENNYGYTF.

This clone was found a few times. This rearrangement joins TRBV4-1 to TRBJ1-2; D not certain. In germline, CDR1 is MGHRA, CDR2 YSYEKL. The V gene lost 1 base and the J gene lost 7 bases, with 7 bases spanning the gap. The CDR3 loop spans 12 amino acids. The CDR3 is CASSQAGIGYTF. The CDR3 DNA reads as TGCGCCAGCAGCCAAGCGGGGATTGGCTACACCTTC.

About this clone: Germline and junction disagree at one end, which may indicate a read error. V is TRBV28 and J is TRBJ2-7; D is uncertain. CDR3 length: 12 residues. CDR1 is MDHEN and CDR2 is SYDVKM in the germline V gene. CDR3 DNA: TGTGCCAGCAGTGGACGGTCATTACACTACTTCTTC. This encodes CASSGRSLHYFF.